A single sample is the source of the 3 T cell receptor beta chains below, sequenced in a study of radiotherapy plus CTLA-4 blockade in lung cancer. Method: immunoSEQ multiplex PCR; TCRdb's copy keeps in-frame clones and lacks some. In the table there are some 110,000 clones, 78% of which are singletons. The material sequenced was peripheral blood, taken from a patient treated with radiotherapy plus ipilimumab. The receptor source for this set is a human donor with non-small cell lung cancer who had a partial response to radiotherapy plus ipilimumab.

CDR3 coding DNA: TGTGCCAGCAGGAATTCAGGAATGGGGCACAATGAGCAGTTCTTC. Protein product: CASRNSGMGHNEQFF. This sequence joins TRBV7-9 and TRBJ2-1; D is perhaps TRBD1 (5 bases). Trimming left V 6 bases short and J 5 bases short, with 17 bases between. The CDR3 consists of 15 residues. The germline gives CDR1 SEHNR, CDR2 FQNEAQ (reference sequence).

J is TRBJ1-1 and V is TRBV14; a possible D gene is TRBD1 (5 bases). The CDR3 spans 13 residues. Trimming cost V 0 bases and J 9 bases, with 11 bases left between them. From germline, CDR1 is SGHDN and CDR2 FVKESK. CDR3: CASSQDPQDKAFF. CDR3 bases: TGTGCCAGCAGCCAAGATCCTCAGGACAAAGCTTTCTTT. The complete variable domain, with remaining parts taken from reference TRBV14 and TRBJ1-1, reads EAGVTQFPSHSVIEKGQTVTLRCDPISGHDNLYWYRRVMGKEIKFLLHFVKESKQDESGMPNNRFLAERTGGTYSTLKVQPAELEDSGVYFCASSQDPQDKAFFGQGTRLTVV.

This clone was seen a single time. J is TRBJ1-5 and V is TRBV2; no clear D gene. The V gene's germline CDR1 is SNHLY and CDR2 FYNNEI. The CDR3 is made up of 12 amino acids. V was shortened by 8 bases and J by 0 bases, with 5 bases between the two germline ends. The CDR3 nucleotides are TGTGCCAGCTCGGGTAGCAATCAGCCCCAGCATTTT. Translation gives CASSGSNQPQHF. The whole variable domain, remainder taken from reference TRBV2 and TRBJ1-5, is EPEVTQTPSHQVTQMGQEVILRCVPISNHLYFYWYRQILGQKVEFLVSFYNNEISEKSEIFDDQFSVERPDGSNFTLKIRSTKLEDSAMYFCASSGSNQPQHFGDGTRLSIL.